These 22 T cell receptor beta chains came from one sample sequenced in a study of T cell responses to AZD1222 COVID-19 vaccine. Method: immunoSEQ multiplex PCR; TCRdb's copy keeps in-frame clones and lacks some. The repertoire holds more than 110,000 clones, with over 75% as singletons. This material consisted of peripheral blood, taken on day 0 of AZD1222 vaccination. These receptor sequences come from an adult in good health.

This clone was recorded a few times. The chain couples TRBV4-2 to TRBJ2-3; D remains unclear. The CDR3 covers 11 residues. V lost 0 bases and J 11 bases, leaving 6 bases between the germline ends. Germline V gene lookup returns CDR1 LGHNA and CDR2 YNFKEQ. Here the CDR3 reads CASSQDLKQYF. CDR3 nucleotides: TGTGCCAGCAGCCAAGATTTGAAGCAGTATTTT.

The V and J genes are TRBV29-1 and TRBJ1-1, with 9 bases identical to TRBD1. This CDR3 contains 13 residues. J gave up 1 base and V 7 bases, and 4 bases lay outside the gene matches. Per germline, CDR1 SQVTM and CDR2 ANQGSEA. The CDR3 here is CSAGTGWNTEAFF. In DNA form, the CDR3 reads TGCAGCGCCGGGACAGGGTGGAACACTGAAGCTTTCTTT.

In DNA, the CDR3 is TGTGCCAGCTCGGGATCGGGAGGCACAGATACGCAGTATTTT. This codes for CASSGSGGTDTQYF. The V and J genes are TRBV18 and TRBJ2-3; possible D gene TRBD2, 6 bases. The CDR3 totals 14 residues. With 6 bases removed from V and 1 base from J, the gap between germline ends came to 11 bases. The germline V gene has CDR1 KGHSH and CDR2 LQKENI.

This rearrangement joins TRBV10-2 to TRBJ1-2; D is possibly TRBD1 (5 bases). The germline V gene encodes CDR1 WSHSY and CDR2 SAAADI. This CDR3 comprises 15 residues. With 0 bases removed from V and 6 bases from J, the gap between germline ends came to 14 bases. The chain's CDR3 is CASSESGGEVNGYTF. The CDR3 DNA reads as TGCGCCAGCAGTGAGTCGGGAGGGGAAGTAAATGGCTACACCTTC.

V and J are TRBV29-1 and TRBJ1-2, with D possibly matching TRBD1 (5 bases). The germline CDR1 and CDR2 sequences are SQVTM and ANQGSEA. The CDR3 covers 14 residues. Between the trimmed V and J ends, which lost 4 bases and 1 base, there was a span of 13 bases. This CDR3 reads CSVGEGRVNYGYTF. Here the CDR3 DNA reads TGCAGCGTTGGGGAGGGGAGGGTTAACTATGGCTACACCTTC.

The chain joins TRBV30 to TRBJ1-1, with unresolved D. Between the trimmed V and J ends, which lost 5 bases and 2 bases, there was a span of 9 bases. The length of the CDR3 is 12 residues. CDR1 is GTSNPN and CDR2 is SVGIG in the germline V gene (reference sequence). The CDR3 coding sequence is TGTGCCTGGGATATTGGTAACACTGAAGCTTTCTTT. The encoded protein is CAWDIGNTEAFF.

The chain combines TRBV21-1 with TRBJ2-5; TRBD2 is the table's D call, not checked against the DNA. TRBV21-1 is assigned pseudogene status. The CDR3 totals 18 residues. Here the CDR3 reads CASSSHHHGWDSQETQYF. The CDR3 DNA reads TGTGCCAGCAGCAGCCACCACCACGGGTGGGACTCACAAGAGACCCAGTACTTC.

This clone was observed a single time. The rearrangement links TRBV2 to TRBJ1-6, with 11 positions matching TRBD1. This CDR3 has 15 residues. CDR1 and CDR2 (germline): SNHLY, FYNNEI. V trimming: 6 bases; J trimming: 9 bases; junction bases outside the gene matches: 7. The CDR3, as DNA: TGTGCCAGCAGGATAGGGGACAGGGGGAGTTCACCCCTCCACTTT. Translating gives CASRIGDRGSSPLHF.

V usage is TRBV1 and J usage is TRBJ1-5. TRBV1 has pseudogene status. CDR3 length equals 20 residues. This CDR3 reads CTSSLQGYTRGRLRNQPQHF. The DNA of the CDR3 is TGCACCAGCAGTCTACAAGGTTACACACGGGGGAGGCTGAGGAATCAGCCCCAGCATTTT.

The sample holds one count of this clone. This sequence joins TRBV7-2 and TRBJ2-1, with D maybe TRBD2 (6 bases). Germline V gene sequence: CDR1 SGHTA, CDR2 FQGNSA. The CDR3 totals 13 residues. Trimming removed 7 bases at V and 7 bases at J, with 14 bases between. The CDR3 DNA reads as TGTGCCAGCACCCCAGGAGGGCGGAATGAGCAGTTCTTC. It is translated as CASTPGGRNEQFF.

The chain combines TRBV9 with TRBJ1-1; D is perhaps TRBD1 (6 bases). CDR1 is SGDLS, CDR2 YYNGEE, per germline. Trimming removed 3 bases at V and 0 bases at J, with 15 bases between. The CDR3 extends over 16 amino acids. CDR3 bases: TGTGCCAGCAGCGGGGGGCAGAGCCTCATGAACACTGAAGCTTTCTTT. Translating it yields CASSGGQSLMNTEAFF. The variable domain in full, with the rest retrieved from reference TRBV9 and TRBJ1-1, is DSGVTQTPKHLITATGQRVTLRCSPRSGDLSVYWYQQSLDQGLQFLIQYYNGEERAKGNILERFSAQQFPDLHSELNLSSLELGDSALYFCASSGGQSLMNTEAFFGQGTRLTVV.

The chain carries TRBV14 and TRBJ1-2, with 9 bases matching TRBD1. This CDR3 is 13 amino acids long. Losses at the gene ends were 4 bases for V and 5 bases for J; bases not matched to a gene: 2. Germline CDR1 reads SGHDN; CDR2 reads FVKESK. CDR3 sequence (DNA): TGTGCCAGCAGCCGGGACAGGGCGTATGGCTACACCTTC. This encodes CASSRDRAYGYTF.

The DNA of the CDR3 is TGCGCCAGCAGCTTAGCCGCTAACTATGGCTACACCTTC. Translation gives CASSLAANYGYTF. This chain joins TRBV5-1 and TRBJ1-2, with D uncertain. Germline V gene data show CDR1 as SGHRS and CDR2 as YFSETQ. The CDR3 has 13 amino acids. Trimming stripped 2 bases from V and 0 bases from J, with 5 bases between.

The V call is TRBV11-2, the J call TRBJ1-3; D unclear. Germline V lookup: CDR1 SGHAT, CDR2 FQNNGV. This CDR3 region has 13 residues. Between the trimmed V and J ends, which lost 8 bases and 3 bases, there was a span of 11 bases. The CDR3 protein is CASGRGIGNTIYF. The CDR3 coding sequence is TGTGCCAGCGGCCGCGGGATTGGAAACACCATATATTTT.

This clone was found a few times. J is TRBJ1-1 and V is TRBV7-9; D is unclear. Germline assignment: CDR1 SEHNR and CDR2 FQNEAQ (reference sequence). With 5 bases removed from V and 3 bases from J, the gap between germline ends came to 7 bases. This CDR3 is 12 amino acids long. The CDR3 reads CASSRRDTEAFF. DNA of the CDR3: TGTGCCAGCAGCCGCCGGGACACTGAAGCTTTCTTT.

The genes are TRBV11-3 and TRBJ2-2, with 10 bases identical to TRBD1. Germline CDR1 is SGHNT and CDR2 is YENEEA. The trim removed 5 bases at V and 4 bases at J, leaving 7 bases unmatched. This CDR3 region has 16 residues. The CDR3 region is CASSPRTGGGTGELFF. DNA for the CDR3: TGTGCCAGCAGCCCAAGGACAGGGGGGGGCACCGGGGAGCTGTTTTTT.

The CDR3 DNA sequence: TGTGCCAGCAGCTTATACCCGGAGACCCAGTACTTC. This codes for CASSLYPETQYF. This chain joins TRBV7-2 and TRBJ2-5; D remains ambiguous. V was trimmed by 2 bases and J by 5 bases, leaving 6 bases between them. There are 12 residues in the CDR3. Germline-derived CDR1 and CDR2 are SGHTA and FQGNSA.

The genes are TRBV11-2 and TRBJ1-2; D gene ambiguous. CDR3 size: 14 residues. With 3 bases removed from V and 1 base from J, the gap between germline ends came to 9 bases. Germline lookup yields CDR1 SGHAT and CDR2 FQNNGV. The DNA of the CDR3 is TGTGCCAGCAGCTTGGGCCACAATAACTATGGCTACACCTTC. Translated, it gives CASSLGHNNYGYTF.

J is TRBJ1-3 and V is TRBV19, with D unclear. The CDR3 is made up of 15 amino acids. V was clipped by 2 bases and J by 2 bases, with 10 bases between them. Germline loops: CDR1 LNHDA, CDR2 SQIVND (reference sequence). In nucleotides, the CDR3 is TGTGCCAGTAGTATATATTCAGCTACTGGAAACACCATATATTTT. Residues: CASSIYSATGNTIYF.

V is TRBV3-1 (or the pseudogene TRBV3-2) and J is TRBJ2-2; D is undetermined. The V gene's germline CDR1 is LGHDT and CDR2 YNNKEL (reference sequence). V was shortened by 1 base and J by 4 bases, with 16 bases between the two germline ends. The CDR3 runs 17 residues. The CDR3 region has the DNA TGTGCCAGCAGCCAAGTGAGAGCCAGCACGAGCACCGGGGAGCTGTTTTTT. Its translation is CASSQVRASTSTGELFF.

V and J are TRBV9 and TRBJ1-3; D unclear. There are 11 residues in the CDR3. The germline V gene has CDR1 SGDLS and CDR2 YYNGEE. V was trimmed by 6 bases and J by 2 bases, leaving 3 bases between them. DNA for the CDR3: TGTGCCAGCATCGCTGGAAACACCATATATTTT. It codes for CASIAGNTIYF.

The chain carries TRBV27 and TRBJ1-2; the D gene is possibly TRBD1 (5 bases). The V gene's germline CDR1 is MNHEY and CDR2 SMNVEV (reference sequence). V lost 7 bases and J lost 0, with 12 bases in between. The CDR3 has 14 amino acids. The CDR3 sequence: CASTAGSTNYGYTF. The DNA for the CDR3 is TGTGCCAGCACTGCAGGGAGTACTAACTATGGCTACACCTTC.